These T cell receptor beta chains were read from a single sample in a study of a mutant IDH1 vaccine in newly diagnosed glioma. These receptors' targets are unknown. Using immunoSEQ multiplex PCR, the repertoire was profiled, and TCRdb retains in-frame clones only, with some absent. In the table there are about 94,000 clones, roughly 86% of which are singletons. This sample comprised PBMCs, obtained from a glioma patient whose treatment included an IDH1 peptide vaccine. Receptor source: a woman in her fifties or sixties with glioma. Both conserved end residues are part of each CDR3. The D gene is left open where the match is weak. Clone size is given for some rows only: seen once, a few or many times, or a class if the clone is expanded.

v_call: TRBV15; d_call: .; clone_size: .; j_call: TRBJ1-3; cdr3_aa: CATSIDRFSGNTIYF; cdr3_nt: TGTGCCACCAGCATTGACAGGTTCTCTGGAAACACCATATATTTT
v_call: TRBV11-3; d_call: TRBD1; clone_size: .; j_call: TRBJ2-5; cdr3_aa: CASSSGQGRETQYF; cdr3_nt: TGTGCCAGCAGCTCCGGACAGGGGCGAGAGACCCAGTACTTC
v_call: TRBV7-6; d_call: .; clone_size: .; j_call: TRBJ2-7; cdr3_aa: CASADSYEQYF; cdr3_nt: TGTGCCAGCGCGGACTCCTACGAGCAGTACTTC
v_call: TRBV27; d_call: .; clone_size: few; j_call: TRBJ2-1; cdr3_aa: CASSSLGSLVGEQFF; cdr3_nt: TGTGCCAGCAGTTCTTTAGGGTCCCTCGTGGGTGAGCAGTTCTTC
v_call: TRBV7-9; d_call: .; clone_size: .; j_call: TRBJ2-4; cdr3_aa: CASSFWGSGAKNIQYF; cdr3_nt: TGTGCCAGCAGCTTTTGGGGTTCCGGAGCCAAAAACATTCAGTACTTC
v_call: TRBV6-5; d_call: TRBD1; clone_size: .; j_call: TRBJ2-7; cdr3_aa: CASSVYPGQAYEQYF; cdr3_nt: TGTGCCAGCAGTGTCTATCCGGGACAGGCCTACGAGCAGTACTTC
v_call: TRBV7-9; d_call: TRBD2; clone_size: .; j_call: TRBJ2-1; cdr3_aa: CASSPPGTSSYNEQFF; cdr3_nt: TGTGCCAGCAGCCCCCCCGGGACTAGCAGCTACAATGAGCAGTTCTTC
v_call: TRBV18; d_call: .; clone_size: .; j_call: TRBJ1-4; cdr3_aa: CASSLSGTKMISEKLFF; cdr3_nt: TGTGCCAGCTCACTTTCCGGGACAAAAATGATTAGTGAAAAACTGTTTTTT
v_call: TRBV19; d_call: .; clone_size: .; j_call: TRBJ1-5; cdr3_aa: CASSWDVGSSQPQHF; cdr3_nt: TGTGCCAGTAGTTGGGACGTTGGGAGTAGTCAGCCCCAGCATTTT
v_call: TRBV30; d_call: .; clone_size: .; j_call: TRBJ1-3; cdr3_aa: CAWSVGASSGNTIYF; cdr3_nt: TGTGCCTGGAGTGTTGGGGCAAGCTCTGGAAACACCATATATTTT
v_call: TRBV4-1; d_call: .; clone_size: few; j_call: TRBJ1-5; cdr3_aa: CASSQELSWGNQPQHF; cdr3_nt: TGCGCCAGCAGCCAAGAACTGTCCTGGGGCAATCAGCCCCAGCATTTT
v_call: TRBV5-1; d_call: TRBD1; clone_size: .; j_call: TRBJ2-1; cdr3_aa: CASSAGTGDNEQFF; cdr3_nt: TGCGCCAGCAGCGCCGGGACAGGTGACAATGAGCAGTTCTTC
v_call: TRBV5-8; d_call: TRBD1; clone_size: .; j_call: TRBJ2-6; cdr3_aa: CARGTGVSSGANVLTF; cdr3_nt: TGTGCCAGAGGGACAGGGGTCTCATCTGGGGCCAACGTCCTGACTTTC
v_call: TRBV28; d_call: .; clone_size: .; j_call: TRBJ2-1; cdr3_aa: CASSSFNRGGQFF; cdr3_nt: TGTGCCAGCAGTTCCTTCAATCGTGGGGGGCAGTTCTTC
v_call: TRBV19; d_call: .; clone_size: few; j_call: TRBJ2-2; cdr3_aa: CASSTPGARTGELFF; cdr3_nt: TGTGCCAGTAGTACCCCAGGGGCGCGGACCGGGGAGCTGTTTTTT
v_call: TRBV5-4; d_call: TRBD2; clone_size: once; j_call: TRBJ2-3; cdr3_aa: CASSQSTSDTQYF; cdr3_nt: TGTGCCAGCAGCCAATCGACTAGCGATACGCAGTATTTT
v_call: TRBV7-6; d_call: .; clone_size: .; j_call: TRBJ1-1; cdr3_aa: CASSFTRGGEAFF; cdr3_nt: TGTGCCAGCAGCTTTACCAGGGGCGGTGAAGCTTTCTTT
v_call: TRBV5-1; d_call: .; clone_size: .; j_call: TRBJ1-4; cdr3_aa: CASSLGAANEKLFF; cdr3_nt: TGCGCCAGCAGCTTAGGAGCGGCTAATGAAAAACTGTTTTTT
v_call: TRBV9; d_call: TRBD2; clone_size: .; j_call: TRBJ2-3; cdr3_aa: CASSVVAGGPTDTQYF; cdr3_nt: TGTGCCAGCAGCGTAGTAGCGGGAGGGCCCACAGATACGCAGTATTTT
v_call: TRBV18; d_call: .; clone_size: .; j_call: TRBJ1-2; cdr3_aa: CASSPQFRAPYGYTF; cdr3_nt: TGTGCCAGCTCACCACAGTTCAGGGCGCCCTATGGCTACACCTTC
v_call: TRBV19; d_call: .; clone_size: .; j_call: TRBJ2-4; cdr3_aa: CASSIVPPRPKNIQYF; cdr3_nt: TGTGCCAGTAGTATAGTCCCACCGAGACCCAAAAACATTCAGTACTTC
v_call: TRBV27; d_call: .; clone_size: once; j_call: TRBJ2-7; cdr3_aa: CASSFSDSSYEQYF; cdr3_nt: TGTGCCAGCAGTTTTAGCGACAGCTCCTACGAGCAGTACTTC
v_call: TRBV9; d_call: TRBD1; clone_size: once; j_call: TRBJ1-2; cdr3_aa: CASSAPRTGPNYGYTF; cdr3_nt: TGTGCCAGCAGCGCTCCCCGGACAGGGCCTAACTATGGCTACACCTTC
v_call: TRBV28; d_call: .; clone_size: .; j_call: TRBJ1-2; cdr3_aa: CASRQSFRGLHGYTF; cdr3_nt: TGTGCCAGCAGACAAAGTTTTAGGGGTCTTCATGGCTACACCTTC
v_call: TRBV5-4; d_call: .; clone_size: .; j_call: TRBJ2-1; cdr3_aa: CASTHEGGGGYNEQFF; cdr3_nt: TGTGCCAGCACACACGAAGGGGGTGGTGGATACAATGAGCAGTTCTTC
v_call: TRBV5-6; d_call: .; clone_size: .; j_call: TRBJ1-2; cdr3_aa: CASRVRANYGYTF; cdr3_nt: TGTGCCAGCAGGGTCAGGGCTAACTATGGCTACACCTTC
v_call: TRBV7-8; d_call: .; clone_size: .; j_call: TRBJ2-3; cdr3_aa: CASSLARRASDTQYF; cdr3_nt: TGTGCCAGCAGCTTAGCACGGAGGGCCTCCGATACGCAGTATTTT
v_call: TRBV6-5; d_call: TRBD1; clone_size: .; j_call: TRBJ2-4; cdr3_aa: CASSYGTGRNIQYF; cdr3_nt: TGTGCCAGCAGTTATGGGACAGGGAGAAACATTCAGTACTTC
v_call: TRBV27; d_call: .; clone_size: once; j_call: TRBJ1-2; cdr3_aa: CASSFWQGSGYTF; cdr3_nt: TGTGCCAGCAGTTTTTGGCAGGGTTCGGGCTACACCTTC
v_call: TRBV29-1; d_call: TRBD1; clone_size: .; j_call: TRBJ1-4; cdr3_aa: CSVPATRGRTNEKLFF; cdr3_nt: TGCAGCGTCCCCGCAACCAGGGGGCGGACTAATGAAAAACTGTTTTTT
v_call: TRBV2; d_call: .; clone_size: .; j_call: TRBJ1-5; cdr3_aa: CASSEYREGNQPQHF; cdr3_nt: TGTGCCAGCAGTGAGTACAGGGAGGGCAATCAGCCCCAGCATTTT
v_call: TRBV2; d_call: .; clone_size: .; j_call: TRBJ1-1; cdr3_aa: CASSNVNTEAFF; cdr3_nt: TGTGCCAGCAGTAATGTGAACACTGAAGCTTTCTTT
v_call: TRBV5-1; d_call: .; clone_size: .; j_call: TRBJ1-1; cdr3_aa: CASSALNGMNTEAFF; cdr3_nt: TGCGCCAGCAGCGCACTTAACGGGATGAACACTGAAGCTTTCTTT
v_call: TRBV5-5; d_call: .; clone_size: .; j_call: TRBJ1-1; cdr3_aa: CASSLVGASTEAFF; cdr3_nt: TGTGCCAGCAGCTTGGTAGGGGCATCCACTGAAGCTTTCTTT
v_call: TRBV10-1; d_call: TRBD1; clone_size: few; j_call: TRBJ2-3; cdr3_aa: CASSDGGQGLSTDTQYF; cdr3_nt: TGCGCCAGCAGTGATGGGGGACAGGGGTTGAGCACAGATACGCAGTATTTT
v_call: TRBV29-1; d_call: TRBD2; clone_size: .; j_call: TRBJ2-2; cdr3_aa: CSVDLAGGLAGELFF; cdr3_nt: TGCAGCGTGGACCTAGCGGGAGGGCTGGCCGGGGAGCTGTTTTTT
v_call: TRBV25-1; d_call: TRBD1; clone_size: .; j_call: TRBJ1-1; cdr3_aa: CASSGTANTEAFF; cdr3_nt: TGTGCCAGTTCCGGGACAGCGAACACTGAAGCTTTCTTT
v_call: TRBV2; d_call: .; clone_size: .; j_call: TRBJ2-5; cdr3_aa: CASSEWETQYF; cdr3_nt: TGTGCCAGCAGTGAATGGGAGACCCAGTACTTC
v_call: TRBV5-4; d_call: .; clone_size: .; j_call: TRBJ2-6; cdr3_aa: CASSSEKNSGANVLTF; cdr3_nt: TGTGCCAGCAGCTCCGAGAAAAACTCTGGGGCCAACGTCCTGACTTTC
v_call: TRBV5-1; d_call: .; clone_size: .; j_call: TRBJ2-3; cdr3_aa: CASSFGASTDTQYF; cdr3_nt: TGCGCCAGCAGCTTCGGGGCGAGCACAGATACGCAGTATTTT
v_call: TRBV5-4; d_call: .; clone_size: .; j_call: TRBJ2-7; cdr3_aa: CASSLGDSLYEQYF; cdr3_nt: TGTGCCAGCAGCTTGGGGGACTCACTATACGAGCAGTACTTC
v_call: TRBV5-4; d_call: .; clone_size: .; j_call: TRBJ2-7; cdr3_aa: CASSQGSAGSEQYF; cdr3_nt: TGTGCCAGCAGCCAAGGGTCGGCTGGCAGCGAGCAGTACTTC
v_call: TRBV28; d_call: TRBD1; clone_size: .; j_call: TRBJ1-1; cdr3_aa: CASTSKGGQGNTEAFF; cdr3_nt: TGTGCCAGCACTTCGAAGGGCGGACAGGGGAACACTGAAGCTTTCTTT
v_call: TRBV30; d_call: .; clone_size: .; j_call: TRBJ2-3; cdr3_aa: CAWSGGSTSQDTQYF; cdr3_nt: TGTGCCTGGAGTGGGGGCTCGACTAGTCAGGATACGCAGTATTTT
v_call: TRBV28; d_call: .; clone_size: .; j_call: TRBJ2-7; cdr3_aa: CASSLLAEQYF; cdr3_nt: TGTGCCAGCAGTTTGCTGGCGGAGCAGTACTTC
v_call: TRBV2; d_call: TRBD1; clone_size: .; j_call: TRBJ2-7; cdr3_aa: CASSQPTGGKYF; cdr3_nt: TGTGCCAGCAGTCAACCAACAGGGGGTAAGTACTTC
v_call: TRBV6-1; d_call: .; clone_size: .; j_call: TRBJ1-5; cdr3_aa: CASSEGGHGSQPQHF; cdr3_nt: TGTGCCAGCAGTGAGGGGGGCCACGGGAGTCAGCCCCAGCATTTT
v_call: TRBV10-3; d_call: TRBD1; clone_size: .; j_call: TRBJ1-1; cdr3_aa: CAITSQGMNTEAFF; cdr3_nt: TGTGCCATCACTTCACAGGGGATGAACACTGAAGCTTTCTTT
v_call: TRBV11-3; d_call: TRBD1; clone_size: .; j_call: TRBJ1-1; cdr3_aa: CASSGRTGGDEAFF; cdr3_nt: TGTGCCAGCAGCGGACGGACAGGGGGTGATGAAGCTTTCTTT
v_call: TRBV11-2; d_call: .; clone_size: .; j_call: TRBJ2-7; cdr3_aa: CASSLGRGHYEQYF; cdr3_nt: TGTGCCAGCAGCTTAGGGCGGGGCCACTACGAGCAGTACTTC
v_call: TRBV11-2; d_call: .; clone_size: .; j_call: TRBJ1-2; cdr3_aa: CASSLGQGPPYDTF; cdr3_nt: TGTGCCAGCAGCTTAGGCCAAGGTCCTCCTTATGACACCTTC
v_call: TRBV5-4; d_call: .; clone_size: .; j_call: TRBJ1-3; cdr3_aa: CASSPPSGNTIYF; cdr3_nt: TGTGCCAGCAGCCCGCCGTCTGGAAACACCATATATTTT
v_call: TRBV18; d_call: .; clone_size: .; j_call: TRBJ1-2; cdr3_aa: CASSPKPQADGYTF; cdr3_nt: TGTGCCAGCTCACCAAAACCACAGGCGGATGGCTACACCTTC
v_call: TRBV21-1; d_call: .; clone_size: .; j_call: TRBJ2-7; cdr3_aa: CASSNGRQGTPPGTYEQYF; cdr3_nt: TGTGCCAGCAGCAACGGTAGACAGGGAACCCCCCCGGGAACCTACGAGCAGTACTTC
v_call: TRBV6-1; d_call: .; clone_size: .; j_call: TRBJ2-1; cdr3_aa: CASSPAGTNEQFF; cdr3_nt: TGTGCCAGCAGTCCGGCGGGTACAAATGAGCAGTTCTTC
v_call: TRBV4-1; d_call: .; clone_size: .; j_call: TRBJ2-1; cdr3_aa: CASSLVKDSYNEQFF; cdr3_nt: TGCGCCAGCAGCTTAGTAAAGGACTCCTACAATGAGCAGTTCTTC
v_call: TRBV6-1; d_call: TRBD1; clone_size: .; j_call: TRBJ2-7; cdr3_aa: CASRGGTGNYEQYF; cdr3_nt: TGTGCCAGCAGAGGGGGGACAGGGAACTACGAGCAGTACTTC
v_call: TRBV28; d_call: .; clone_size: .; j_call: TRBJ1-5; cdr3_aa: CASRNTGASNQPQHF; cdr3_nt: TGTGCCAGCAGGAACACCGGGGCCAGCAATCAGCCCCAGCATTTT